These 17 T cell receptor beta chains came from one sample sequenced in a study of blood T cell repertoires in COVID-19. Produced via immunoSEQ multiplex PCR; TCRdb's table is partial and in-frame only. The data show about 89,000 clones, with 80% seen just once and roughly a fifth held by the top ten. The sequencing sample was made of peripheral blood. These TCRs come from a woman over 75 with acute or convalescent COVID-19.

This rearrangement joins TRBV7-3 to TRBJ1-1; D unresolved. CDR1 and CDR2 from the germline V gene are SGHTA and FQGTGA. V lost 4 bases and J lost 0, with 6 bases in between. This CDR3 spans 13 amino acids. This CDR3 reads CASSSQVNTEAFF. For the CDR3, the DNA is TGTGCCAGCAGCTCCCAGGTGAACACTGAAGCTTTCTTT.

V usage is TRBV29-1 and J usage is TRBJ2-7, with a tentative D call TRBD1 (6 bases). The CDR3 has 14 residues. CDR1 is SQVTM and CDR2 is ANQGSEA in the germline V gene. V gave up 6 bases and J gave up 1 base, with 16 bases separating them. CDR3 protein: CSVGENRASYEQYF. The CDR3 DNA follows: TGCAGCGTGGGGGAGAACAGGGCTTCCTACGAGCAGTACTTC.

This clone was observed a handful of times. The genes are TRBV3-1 (or the pseudogene TRBV3-2) and TRBJ2-1, with 9 bases matching TRBD2. Germline values: CDR1 LGHDT, CDR2 YNNKEL (reference sequence). The V and J ends lost 1 base and 6 bases, in that order; junction bases with no gene match: 4. The CDR3 is 15 amino acids. The CDR3 DNA reads as TGTGCCAGCAGCCAAGTAGTACTAGCGGGCAATGAGCAGTTCTTC. Translating gives CASSQVVLAGNEQFF.

The rearrangement joins TRBV19 to TRBJ1-3; D is unresolved. The V gene lost 3 bases and the J gene lost 4 bases, with 10 bases spanning the gap. Looked up from germline, CDR1 is LNHDA and CDR2 is SQIVND (reference sequence). The CDR3 is 14 residues long. CDR3 in DNA: TGTGCCAGTAGTATCAACGGGTACGGAAACACCATATATTTT. As protein: CASSINGYGNTIYF.

V gene TRBV3-1 (or the pseudogene TRBV3-2) combines with J gene TRBJ1-2; 9 nucleotides agree with TRBD1. Germline trimming cut 6 bases from V and 8 bases from J; bases unmatched to any gene: 10. There are 14 residues in the CDR3. Per the germline V gene, CDR1 is LGHDT and CDR2 is YNNKEL (reference sequence). CDR3 region: CASRRGQGLGGYTF. CDR3 nucleotides: TGTGCCAGCAGAAGGGGACAGGGTTTAGGGGGCTACACCTTC.

This sequence joins TRBV28 and TRBJ1-5; 11 positions match TRBD1. V lost 7 bases, J lost 7 bases, and 9 bases stayed unmatched. This CDR3 contains 15 residues. Germline CDR1 is MDHEN and CDR2 is SYDVKM. The CDR3 is CASTSTGTGGQPQHF. CDR3 nucleotides: TGTGCCAGCACCTCTACCGGGACAGGGGGACAGCCCCAGCATTTT.

The chain has TRBV19 and TRBJ1-2; 10 nucleotides agree with TRBD1. The CDR3 spans 15 residues. V gave up 4 bases and J gave up 3 bases; unmatched junction bases: 5. Germline V gene data show CDR1 as LNHDA and CDR2 as SQIVND (reference sequence). The CDR3 sequence is CASSTPGTGDYGYTF. The CDR3 DNA follows: TGTGCCAGTAGTACCCCCGGGACAGGGGACTATGGCTACACCTTC.

This clone was seen a single time. The chain uses TRBV27 and TRBJ2-7; D perhaps matches TRBD2 (5 bases). Germline CDR1 is MNHEY and CDR2 is SMNVEV (reference sequence). CDR3 length: 13 residues. V shed 4 bases and J shed 4 bases, with 11 bases lying between them. The CDR3 sequence is CASSSAGEYEQYF. In DNA, the CDR3 is TGTGCCAGCAGTTCCGCCGGGGAGTACGAGCAGTACTTC.

The chain is built from TRBV18 and TRBJ1-5; weak D call: TRBD1 (6 bases). Trimming took off 3 bases at V and 1 base at J, with 10 bases between the two ends. Germline assignment: CDR1 KGHSH and CDR2 LQKENI. CDR3 length equals 15 residues. CDR3 amino acids: CASSPDGQSNQPQHF. CDR3 bases: TGTGCCAGCTCACCTGATGGACAGAGCAATCAGCCCCAGCATTTT.

The chain recombines TRBV9 with TRBJ2-1, with 12 positions matching TRBD2. The CDR3 is 15 residues long. V gave up 3 bases and J gave up 6 bases; unmatched junction bases: 4. From germline, CDR1 is SGDLS and CDR2 YYNGEE. This CDR3 is CASSATSGSGNEQFF. As DNA, the CDR3 is TGTGCCAGCAGCGCGACTAGCGGGAGTGGCAATGAGCAGTTCTTC.

The chain links TRBV30 to TRBJ1-5, with TRBD1 matching over 7 bases. V lost 3 bases and J lost 9; bases outside the gene matches: 8. Germline V CDR1 and CDR2: GTSNPN, SVGIG (reference sequence). The CDR3 extends over 13 amino acids. The CDR3 sequence: CAWSVQGRGPQHF. CDR3 nucleotide sequence: TGTGCCTGGAGCGTACAGGGGCGAGGGCCCCAGCATTTT. Together with reference TRBV30 and TRBJ1-5, the CDR3 gives the full variable domain: SQTIHQWPATLVQPVGSPLSLECTVEGTSNPNLYWYRQAAGRGLQLLFYSVGIGQISSEVPQNLSASRPQDRQFILSSKKLLLSDSGFYLCAWSVQGRGPQHFGDGTRLSIL.

The chain combines TRBV5-8 with TRBJ2-7; D gene unclear. Trimming removed 2 bases from V and 1 base from J, with 13 bases in between. This CDR3 is built from 15 residues. Germline loops: CDR1 SGHTS, CDR2 YDEGEE. The CDR3 spells CASSFQPTSSYEQYF. CDR3 bases: TGTGCCAGCAGCTTTCAGCCGACATCATCCTACGAGCAGTACTTC. Using reference TRBV5-8 and TRBJ2-7 for the parts outside the CDR3, the full variable domain is EAGVTQSPTHLIKTRGQQATLRCSPISGHTSVYWYQQALGLGLQFLLWYDEGEERNRGNFPPRFSGRQFPNYSSELNVNALELEDSALYLCASSFQPTSSYEQYFGPGTRLTVT.

The chain has TRBV5-6 and TRBJ2-5; D unresolved. V was pared by 0 bases and J by 4 bases, with 10 bases between. Germline V gene data show CDR1 as SGHDT and CDR2 as YYEEEE. The CDR3 is 14 residues long. The CDR3 loop is CASSLGRGVETQYF. CDR3 DNA: TGTGCCAGCAGCTTGGGAAGAGGCGTAGAGACCCAGTACTTC.

The chain links TRBV7-9 to TRBJ2-1, with 14 positions matching TRBD2. V dropped 5 bases and J dropped 4; count of bases not matched to a gene: 13. Germline V gene data show CDR1 as SEHNR and CDR2 as FQNEAQ (reference sequence). The CDR3 spans 19 residues. The CDR3 reads CASSDTGLAGEKGYNEQFF. The CDR3 DNA reads TGTGCCAGCAGCGACACGGGACTAGCGGGAGAGAAGGGGTACAATGAGCAGTTCTTC.

The DNA for the CDR3 is TGTGCCATCAGTGAGCAGGACAGCTATGGCTACACCTTC. Residues: CAISEQDSYGYTF. V is TRBV10-3 and J is TRBJ1-2; D may be TRBD1 (6 bases). V was pared by 2 bases and J by 4 bases, with 8 bases between. The CDR3 consists of 13 residues. Germline assignment: CDR1 ENHRY and CDR2 SYGVKD.

This clone was counted between two and nine times. The chain combines TRBV4-1 with TRBJ1-5; the D gene is possibly TRBD1 (6 bases). Trimming removed 1 base at V and 1 base at J, with 8 bases between. This CDR3 region has 15 residues. Germline V gives CDR1 MGHRA, CDR2 YSYEKL. CDR3 region: CASSQGQGSNQPQHF. The CDR3 nucleotides are TGCGCCAGCAGCCAAGGTCAGGGGAGCAATCAGCCCCAGCATTTT.

This rearrangement joins TRBV4-2 to TRBJ2-2; a weak D match, TRBD2 (5 bases). The CDR3 length is 15 residues. V lost 3 bases to trimming and J lost 0 bases, with 8 bases between them. Germline CDR1 and CDR2: LGHNA and YNFKEQ. The CDR3 DNA follows: TGTGCCAGCAGCCAGCCAGCGGCGAACACCGGGGAGCTGTTTTTT. Encoded protein: CASSQPAANTGELFF.